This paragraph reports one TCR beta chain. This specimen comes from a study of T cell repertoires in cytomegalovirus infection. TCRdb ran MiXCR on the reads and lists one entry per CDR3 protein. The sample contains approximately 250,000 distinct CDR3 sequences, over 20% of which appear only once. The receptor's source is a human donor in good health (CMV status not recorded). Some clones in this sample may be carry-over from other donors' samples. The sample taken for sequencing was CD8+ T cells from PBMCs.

For the CDR3, the DNA is TGTGCCAGCCTGGCCGGCACTGAAGCTTTCTTT. It translates to CASLAGTEAFF. This rearrangement joins TRBV7-9 to TRBJ1-1; D call uncertain. Germline loops: CDR1 SEHNR, CDR2 FQNEAQ (reference sequence). Trimming left V 8 bases short and J 4 bases short, with 8 bases between. CDR3 length: 11 residues.